The present T cell receptor beta chain was sequenced within a study of blood T cell repertoires in COVID-19. Profiled with immunoSEQ multiplex PCR; TCRdb holds only in-frame clones, not every one. This sample has 100,000 to 150,000 clones, with 65% to 90% found just once. Trimming left V 1 base short and J 4 bases short, with 10 bases between. The CDR3 covers 14 residues. Germline CDR1 reads LGHNT; CDR2 reads FRNRAP. The clonotype comes from a woman at least 80 years old with acute or convalescent COVID-19. The rearrangement joins TRBV12-5 to TRBJ2-5, with D perhaps TRBD1 (5 bases). The sequencing sample was made of peripheral blood. The CDR3 spells CASGLGWGTETQYF. The CDR3 DNA reads as TGTGCTAGTGGTTTGGGGTGGGGCACAGAGACCCAGTACTTC.